The 20 T cell receptor beta chains below come from one sample, sequenced in a study of blood T cell repertoires in COVID-19. Data came from immunoSEQ multiplex PCR; TCRdb stores just in-frame clones and leaves some out. This table holds 180,000 or so clones, about 77% found once. The sample consisted of peripheral blood. These receptors originate from a woman older than 75 with active or convalescent COVID-19.

This chain joins TRBV14 and TRBJ2-7, with TRBD1 identical over 8 bases. This CDR3 comprises 13 residues. Looked up from germline, CDR1 is SGHDN and CDR2 is FVKESK. J lost 7 bases, V lost 3 bases, and 5 bases had no gene match. CDR3 sequence: CASSQGQALEQYF. CDR3 nucleotide sequence: TGTGCCAGCAGCCAGGGACAGGCCCTAGAGCAGTACTTC.

The genes are TRBV28 and TRBJ1-1; tentative D call: TRBD1 (6 bases). Germline V gene sequence: CDR1 MDHEN, CDR2 SYDVKM. V was cut by 3 bases and J by 10 bases, with 12 bases left in between. The CDR3 runs to 12 residues. The chain's CDR3 is CASSFPQGSAFF. The CDR3 DNA reads as TGTGCCAGCAGTTTTCCCCAGGGGTCAGCTTTCTTT. The whole variable domain, filled in from reference TRBV28 and TRBJ1-1, reads DVKVTQSSRYLVKRTGEKVFLECVQDMDHENMFWYRQDPGLGLRLIYFSYDVKMKEKGDIPEGYSVSREKKERFSLILESASTNQTSMYLCASSFPQGSAFFGQGTRLTVV.

This chain joins TRBV19 and TRBJ1-3; 9 bases agree with TRBD1. The CDR3 has 16 residues. V trimming: 5 bases; J trimming: 3 bases; junction bases outside the gene matches: 8. The V gene's germline CDR1 is LNHDA and CDR2 SQIVND (reference sequence). The chain's CDR3 is CASSVRDREYGNTIYF. The CDR3 DNA reads TGTGCCAGTAGTGTTCGGGACAGGGAATATGGAAACACCATATATTTT.

The genes are TRBV27 and TRBJ1-3; 10 bases are a match to TRBD1. Germline CDR1 MNHEY, CDR2 SMNVEV (reference sequence). V gave up 5 bases and J gave up 1 base; unmatched junction bases: 2. CDR3 size: 15 residues. This CDR3 reads CASSRQGASGNTIYF. The CDR3 DNA follows: TGTGCCAGCAGTCGACAGGGGGCGTCTGGAAACACCATATATTTT.

This chain joins TRBV10-3 and TRBJ1-2; D uncertain. From germline, CDR1 is ENHRY and CDR2 SYGVKD. V was pared by 10 bases and J by 4 bases, with 13 bases between. This CDR3 has 12 residues. CDR3 sequence (DNA): TGTGCCACCGGAAGTTCGGGCTATGGCTACACCTTC. Its translation is CATGSSGYGYTF.

The rearrangement uses TRBV30 and TRBJ1-1, with D hard to call. Deletions cut 3 bases from V and 0 bases from J, with 20 bases between. The CDR3 contains 17 residues. Germline CDR1 reads GTSNPN; CDR2 reads SVGIG (reference sequence). CDR3 coding DNA: TGTGCCTGGAGGATGGGCCTAACGAACCAAATGAACACTGAAGCTTTCTTT. Translated: CAWRMGLTNQMNTEAFF.

V usage is TRBV9 and J usage is TRBJ2-7, with D perhaps matching TRBD1 (5 bases). CDR1 SGDLS and CDR2 YYNGEE come from the germline V gene. The CDR3 length is 14 residues. Between the trimmed V and J ends, which lost 0 bases and 4 bases, there was a span of 11 bases. The CDR3 nucleotides read TGTGCCAGCAGCGTAGGGACAAACTTTTACGAGCAGTACTTC. Its translation is CASSVGTNFYEQYF.

This clone was recorded a few times. This chain uses TRBV7-2 with TRBJ2-2, with TRBD2 identical over 9 bases. There are 20 residues in the CDR3. The ends lost 0 bases at V and 8 bases at J; junction bases unmatched: 19. The V gene's germline CDR1 is SGHTA and CDR2 FQGNSA. CDR3 sequence: CASSLAGPTGTSFRRGELFF. In DNA form, the CDR3 reads TGTGCCAGCAGCTTAGCGGGTCCTACCGGGACTAGCTTTCGGAGGGGGGAGCTGTTTTTT.

V and J are TRBV3-1 (or the pseudogene TRBV3-2) and TRBJ1-2; D gene unclear. CDR1 and CDR2 (germline): LGHDT, YNNKEL (reference sequence). V was cut by 2 bases and J by 5 bases, with 9 bases left in between. This CDR3 has 13 amino acids. The CDR3 spells CASSQPGRYGYTF. CDR3 bases: TGTGCCAGCAGCCAACCAGGTCGATATGGCTACACCTTC.

The rearrangement joins TRBV7-8 to TRBJ2-1; 10 nucleotides align to TRBD2. V was pared by 2 bases and J by 4 bases, with 5 bases of the junction left unmatched. The CDR3 sequence is 16 residues long. From germline, CDR1 is SGHVS and CDR2 FQNEAQ. As DNA, the CDR3 is TGTGCCAGCAGCTTACAAACTAGCGGGGTGTACAATGAGCAGTTCTTC. Translated: CASSLQTSGVYNEQFF.

In DNA form, the CDR3 reads TGTGCCAGCAGTTTGCTACCGACCGACACCTATGGCTACACCTTC. It encodes CASSLLPTDTYGYTF. The chain uses TRBV27 and TRBJ1-2; D remains unclear. V was shortened by 3 bases and J by 4 bases, with 15 bases between the two germline ends. CDR1 MNHEY and CDR2 SMNVEV come from the germline V gene (reference sequence). The CDR3 extends over 15 amino acids.

J is TRBJ1-5 and V is TRBV4-2, with TRBD1 matching 10 bases. Germline V gene sequence: CDR1 LGHNA, CDR2 YNFKEQ. The V gene end was trimmed by 1 base and the J gene end by 0 bases; junction bases not matched to a gene: 6. CDR3 length: 18 amino acids. CDR3 loop: CASSQAAGTGVSNQPQHF. CDR3 in DNA: TGTGCCAGCAGCCAAGCCGCAGGGACAGGGGTTAGCAATCAGCCCCAGCATTTT.

V is TRBV6-5 and J is TRBJ1-4; 9 bases align to TRBD1. The trim removed 3 bases at V and 7 bases at J, leaving 6 bases unmatched. The germline CDR1 and CDR2 sequences are MNHEY and SVGAGI. This CDR3 is 15 amino acids long. CDR3 DNA sequence: TGTGCCAGCAGTTATCCCGGGACAGGGCGTGAAAAACTGTTTTTT. Residues: CASSYPGTGREKLFF.

The chain recombines TRBV3-1 (or the pseudogene TRBV3-2) with TRBJ2-3, with TRBD2 identical over 12 bases. Trimming cost V 5 bases and J 4 bases; bases outside gene matches: 4. From germline, CDR1 is LGHDT and CDR2 YNNKEL (reference sequence). The CDR3 is made up of 15 amino acids. CDR3 sequence (DNA): TGTGCCAGCAGCTCCTCTAGCGGGGGGGCAGATACGCAGTATTTT. This encodes CASSSSSGGADTQYF.

V gene TRBV4-2 combines with J gene TRBJ1-1, with 8 nucleotides matching TRBD1. The CDR3 covers 15 residues. V shed 2 bases and J 4 bases; nucleotides not matched to a gene: 6. Per the germline V gene, CDR1 is LGHNA and CDR2 is YNFKEQ. The CDR3 protein is CASSQRTDRGTEAFF. CDR3 sequence (DNA): TGTGCCAGCAGCCAACGTACAGACAGGGGCACTGAAGCTTTCTTT.

This clone was seen more than once but under ten times. V and J are TRBV18 and TRBJ1-1; 7 bases match TRBD1. Germline assignment: CDR1 KGHSH and CDR2 LQKENI. The CDR3 loop spans 13 amino acids. The junction had 7 bases not matched to a gene; V was cut back by 6 bases and J by 6 bases. The CDR3 sequence: CASSVRQGSEAFF. The DNA for the CDR3 is TGTGCCAGCTCCGTTAGACAGGGCTCTGAAGCTTTCTTT. Supplemented by reference TRBV18 and TRBJ1-1, the full variable domain reads NAGVMQNPRHLVRRRGQEARLRCSPMKGHSHVYWYRQLPEEGLKFMVYLQKENIIDESGMPKERFSAEFPKEGPSILRIQQVVRGDSAAYFCASSVRQGSEAFFGQGTRLTVV.

The rearrangement links TRBV2 to TRBJ2-3; D uncertain. The germline CDR1 and CDR2 sequences are SNHLY and FYNNEI. CDR3 length: 15 amino acids. The V and J ends lost 1 base and 0 bases respectively, with 8 bases between them. CDR3 bases: TGTGCCAGCAGTGAAGAGGAGACTAGCACAGATACGCAGTATTTT. Its protein product is CASSEEETSTDTQYF. Together with reference TRBV2 and TRBJ2-3, the CDR3 gives the full variable domain: EPEVTQTPSHQVTQMGQEVILRCVPISNHLYFYWYRQILGQKVEFLVSFYNNEISEKSEIFDDQFSVERPDGSNFTLKIRSTKLEDSAMYFCASSEEETSTDTQYFGPGTRLTVL.

The rearrangement joins TRBV9 to TRBJ2-3, with TRBD2 matching over 12 bases. With 3 bases clipped from V and 0 bases from J, the junction kept 2 bases outside the gene matches. Germline V gives CDR1 SGDLS, CDR2 YYNGEE. This CDR3 spans 16 amino acids. The CDR3 nucleotides read TGTGCCAGCAGCGCACTAGCGGGGGGAAGCACAGATACGCAGTATTTT. Translation: CASSALAGGSTDTQYF.

The chain is built from TRBV5-1 and TRBJ2-2, with 7 bases lining up with TRBD1. The CDR3 is made up of 14 amino acids. V dropped 3 bases and J dropped 4; count of bases not matched to a gene: 3. The germline gives CDR1 SGHRS, CDR2 YFSETQ. The CDR3 region is CASSWGQSTGELFF. The CDR3 region has the DNA TGCGCCAGCAGCTGGGGACAGAGCACCGGGGAGCTGTTTTTT.

The V and J genes are TRBV7-9 and TRBJ2-7; possibly TRBD1 for D (6 bases). CDR1 and CDR2 (germline): SEHNR, FQNEAQ (reference sequence). V was pared by 5 bases and J by 1 base, with 15 bases between. The CDR3 loop spans 15 amino acids. The CDR3 is CASSPTGSLSYEQYF. DNA of the CDR3: TGTGCCAGCAGCCCCACAGGGTCCTTATCCTACGAGCAGTACTTC. Combining the CDR3 with reference TRBV7-9 and TRBJ2-7 gives the whole variable domain DTGVSQNPRHKITKRGQNVTFRCDPISEHNRLYWYRQTLGQGPEFLTYFQNEAQLEKSRLLSDRFSAERPKGSFSTLEIQRTEQGDSAMYLCASSPTGSLSYEQYFGPGTRLTVT.